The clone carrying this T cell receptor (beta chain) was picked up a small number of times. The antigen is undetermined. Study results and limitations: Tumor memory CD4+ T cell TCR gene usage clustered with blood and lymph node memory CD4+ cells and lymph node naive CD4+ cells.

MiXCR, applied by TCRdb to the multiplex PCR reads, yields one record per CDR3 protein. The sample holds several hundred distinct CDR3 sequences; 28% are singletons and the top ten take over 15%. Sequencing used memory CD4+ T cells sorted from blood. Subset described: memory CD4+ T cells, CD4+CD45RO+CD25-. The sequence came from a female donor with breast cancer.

The CDR3, as DNA: TGTGCCAGCAGTACGGCGGGCTATGGCTACACCTTC. It translates to CASSTAGYGYTF. The chain employs TRBV12-3 or TRBV12-4 and TRBJ1-2, with unresolved D. Between the trimmed V and J ends, which lost 5 bases and 4 bases, there was a span of 8 bases. The CDR3 contains 12 residues.